A single sample gave rise to the 31 T cell receptor beta chains below, sequenced in a study of CD8+ T cells in alopecia areata. Sequencing templates came from extracted RNA that was reverse transcribed into cDNA. Here immunoSEQ multiplex PCR was the method, and the copy in TCRdb shows in-frame clones only, minus some. Of around 270,000 clones in the sample, about 62% are singletons; the top ten hold under 2%. Specified treatment: oral pan-JAK inhibitor, 5-10 mg twice daily. The input for sequencing was CD4+ T cells sorted from blood, taken at week 24, from a patient treated with tofacitinib. These receptors came from a human donor with alopecia areata.

This chain connects TRBV7-2 to TRBJ2-5; D might be TRBD1 or TRBD2, each matching 6 bases. This CDR3 is 15 amino acids long. The V gene lost 1 base and the J gene lost 2 bases, with 11 bases spanning the gap. Per germline, CDR1 SGHTA and CDR2 FQGNSA. CDR3 sequence (DNA): TGTGCCAGCAGCTTAGTAGGGGGGCGACAAGAGACCCAGTACTTC. It encodes CASSLVGGRQETQYF. Looking up the rest from reference TRBV7-2 and TRBJ2-5 gives the full variable domain: GAGVSQSPSNKVTEKGKDVELRCDPISGHTALYWYRQSLGQGLEFLIYFQGNSAPDKSGLPSDRFSAERTGGSVSTLTIQRTQQEDSAVYLCASSLVGGRQETQYFGPGTRLLVL.

The genes are TRBV19 and TRBJ1-1, with D possibly being TRBD1 (5 bases). The germline V and J ends were trimmed by 3 bases and 5 bases, with 13 bases remaining between them. CDR1 LNHDA and CDR2 SQIVND come from the germline V gene (reference sequence). The CDR3 extends over 14 amino acids. The CDR3 DNA sequence: TGTGCCAGTAGTATTCAGGGTTCGTCGACTGAAGCTTTCTTT. As protein: CASSIQGSSTEAFF. The full variable domain, with the rest looked up from reference TRBV19 and TRBJ1-1, is DGGITQSPKYLFRKEGQNVTLSCEQNLNHDAMYWYRQDPGQGLRLIYYSQIVNDFQKGDIAEGYSVSREKKESFPLTVTSAQKNPTAFYLCASSIQGSSTEAFFGQGTRLTVV.

The V and J genes are TRBV6-5 and TRBJ1-2, with 9 bases identical to TRBD1. The CDR3 is made up of 13 amino acids. The germline CDR1 and CDR2 sequences are MNHEY and SVGAGI. Germline trimming cut 4 bases from V and 6 bases from J; bases unmatched to any gene: 3. The chain's CDR3 is CASSLGQGNGYTF. The DNA of the CDR3 is TGTGCCAGCAGTTTGGGACAGGGAAATGGCTACACCTTC.

This clone was detected only a few times. V is TRBV7-2 and J is TRBJ2-4; D is unresolved. This CDR3 is 16 amino acids long. V dropped 1 base and J dropped 8 bases, with 18 bases sitting between them. CDR1 is SGHTA, CDR2 FQGNSA, per germline. CDR3 region: CASSLGDWSRGHIQYF. CDR3 nucleotides: TGTGCCAGCAGCTTAGGCGATTGGTCCCGAGGACACATTCAGTACTTC.

This chain links TRBV4-1 with TRBJ1-2; TRBD1 aligns across 11 bases. This CDR3 contains 18 residues. Per the germline V gene, CDR1 is MGHRA and CDR2 is YSYEKL. The ends lost 6 bases at V and 6 bases at J; junction bases unmatched: 18. The DNA for the CDR3 is TGCGCCAGCAGGGACATCCCTCGCGCCGGACAGGGGGCAGATGGCTACACCTTC. It specifies CASRDIPRAGQGADGYTF.

This chain links TRBV29-1 with TRBJ2-7, with a tentative D call TRBD1 (5 bases). Germline assignment: CDR1 SQVTM and CDR2 ANQGSEA. V was pared by 6 bases and J by 4 bases, with 13 bases between. The CDR3 length is 12 residues. The CDR3 nucleotides are TGCAGCGTCCTGGACACCGGTTACGAGCAGTACTTC. This sequence encodes CSVLDTGYEQYF.

This clone has only a few counts. The CDR3 nucleotides are TGCAGCGTTGAAGTGCTCAGGTCGATGTCCTACAATGAGCAGTTCTTC. Protein product: CSVEVLRSMSYNEQFF. V and J are TRBV29-1 and TRBJ2-1; D gene unclear. V lost 1 base and J lost 1, with 14 bases in between. CDR1 is SQVTM and CDR2 is ANQGSEA in the germline V gene. The CDR3 spans 16 residues.

The chain recombines TRBV14 with TRBJ2-5; D perhaps matches TRBD2 (5 bases). CDR1 and CDR2 from the germline V gene are SGHDN and FVKESK. The CDR3 extends over 15 amino acids. The V gene lost 4 bases and the J gene lost 5 bases, with 17 bases spanning the gap. CDR3 nucleotides: TGTGCCAGCAGCCCCGGCGCCACTAGATCCGAGACCCAGTACTTC. Its translation is CASSPGATRSETQYF.

The V gene is TRBV9, the J gene TRBJ1-6; 7 nucleotides align to TRBD1. The length of the CDR3 is 15 residues. Trimming removed 0 bases from V and 7 bases from J; junction bases left unmatched: 4. CDR1 and CDR2 from the germline V gene are SGDLS and YYNGEE. CDR3: CASSVVGRGNSPLHF. CDR3 coding DNA: TGTGCCAGCAGCGTAGTTGGCAGGGGGAATTCACCCCTCCACTTT.

J is TRBJ1-1 and V is TRBV6-5, with TRBD1 identical over 7 bases. Germline loops: CDR1 MNHEY, CDR2 SVGAGI. V lost 7 bases, J lost 5 bases, and 4 bases stayed unmatched. There are 12 residues in the CDR3. The chain's CDR3 is CASKGAWTEAFF. The CDR3 DNA reads TGTGCCAGCAAGGGGGCATGGACTGAAGCTTTCTTT.

This clone was seen a handful of times. The chain employs TRBV30 and TRBJ1-4; tentatively, D is TRBD1 (5 bases). Germline CDR1 GTSNPN, CDR2 SVGIG (reference sequence). The V end was cut by 0 bases, the J end by 4 bases, with 12 bases between. The CDR3 has 15 amino acids. As DNA, the CDR3 is TGTGCCTGGAGTGTTTTTCGGCAGGGTAATGAAAAACTGTTTTTT. As protein: CAWSVFRQGNEKLFF.

The chain has TRBV29-1 and TRBJ1-1, with 7 bases that match TRBD1. V trimming: 6 bases; J trimming: 2 bases; junction bases outside the gene matches: 6. CDR1 is SQVTM, CDR2 ANQGSEA, per germline. The CDR3 consists of 13 residues. CDR3 nucleotide sequence: TGCAGCGTCTTGGACAGGCTTAACACTGAAGCTTTCTTT. This encodes CSVLDRLNTEAFF.

The chain combines TRBV5-1 with TRBJ2-2, with D perhaps TRBD1 (6 bases). This CDR3 is 15 amino acids long. Trimming took 5 bases from V and 5 from J, leaving 16 bases between them. Germline CDR1 SGHRS, CDR2 YFSETQ. CDR3 bases: TGCGCCAGCAGGACAATGGGGGCGCGGACCGGGGAGCTGTTTTTT. Amino acids: CASRTMGARTGELFF.

This chain links TRBV9 with TRBJ2-3; 9 nucleotides match TRBD2. Germline V gene sequence: CDR1 SGDLS, CDR2 YYNGEE. This CDR3 is 16 amino acids long. The trim removed 4 bases at V and 5 bases at J, leaving 11 bases unmatched. CDR3 sequence (DNA): TGTGCCAGCAGCCTAACCCAGCGGGGGGAAGGAGATACGCAGTATTTT. It yields the protein CASSLTQRGEGDTQYF.

The chain employs TRBV4-1 and TRBJ1-2; weak D call: TRBD1 (6 bases). This CDR3 is built from 15 residues. V was cut by 3 bases and J by 2 bases, with 13 bases left in between. In germline, CDR1 is MGHRA, CDR2 YSYEKL. The CDR3 protein is CASSHTQGKNYGYTF. Written as DNA, the CDR3 is TGCGCCAGCAGCCATACACAGGGCAAGAACTATGGCTACACCTTC.

The chain is built from TRBV12-5 and TRBJ2-1; 8 nucleotides agree with TRBD1. This CDR3 has 15 amino acids. V lost 6 bases, J lost 5 bases, and 9 bases stayed unmatched. Germline V gives CDR1 LGHNT, CDR2 FRNRAP. The CDR3 DNA follows: TGTGCTAGTGGCAGAAGTGGACAGGGTCACAATGAGCAGTTCTTC. This translates into CASGRSGQGHNEQFF.

The V gene is TRBV28, the J gene TRBJ1-2; 7 bases fit TRBD1. V trimming: 8 bases; J trimming: 8 bases; junction bases outside the gene matches: 5. The length of the CDR3 is 11 residues. Germline V gives CDR1 MDHEN, CDR2 SYDVKM. The CDR3 loop is CASSDRAGYTF. DNA of the CDR3: TGTGCCAGCTCTGACAGGGCAGGCTACACCTTC.

The chain links TRBV30 to TRBJ2-7; perhaps TRBD2 as D (5 bases). V was trimmed by 0 bases and J by 5 bases, leaving 5 bases between them. The CDR3 is 11 amino acids. Per the germline V gene, CDR1 is GTSNPN and CDR2 is SVGIG (reference sequence). CDR3 amino acids: CAWSVADEQYF. The CDR3 DNA reads as TGTGCCTGGAGTGTAGCGGACGAGCAGTACTTC.

This clone turned up a few times. V is TRBV7-9 and J is TRBJ2-1; the match to TRBD2 covers 8 bases. V dropped 3 bases and J dropped 4; count of bases not matched to a gene: 2. Germline V gene sequence: CDR1 SEHNR, CDR2 FQNEAQ (reference sequence). This CDR3 has 14 residues. The CDR3 bases are TGTGCCAGCAGCTTTAGCGGGGTATACAATGAGCAGTTCTTC. It translates to CASSFSGVYNEQFF.

This clone was seen a handful of times. The chain carries TRBV4-2 and TRBJ1-2; D is perhaps TRBD1 (6 bases). With 1 base removed from V and 3 bases from J, the gap between germline ends came to 15 bases. Germline-derived CDR1 and CDR2 are LGHNA and YNFKEQ. CDR3 length equals 16 residues. CDR3 loop: CASSQGDTSYDYGYTF. Written as DNA, the CDR3 is TGTGCCAGCAGCCAAGGGGACACCTCCTATGACTATGGCTACACCTTC.

This sequence joins TRBV5-1 and TRBJ2-1, with TRBD2 identical over 10 bases. The CDR3 has 16 amino acids. Germline CDR1 is SGHRS and CDR2 is YFSETQ. Germline trimming cut 0 bases from V and 8 bases from J; bases unmatched to any gene: 8. The CDR3 DNA reads TGCGCCAGCAGCTTGGATGGGCTAGCGGGGGCTCATGAGCAGTTCTTC. Translated: CASSLDGLAGAHEQFF. Looking up the rest from reference TRBV5-1 and TRBJ2-1 gives the full variable domain: KAGVTQTPRYLIKTRGQQVTLSCSPISGHRSVSWYQQTPGQGLQFLFEYFSETQRNKGNFPGRFSGRQFSNSRSEMNVSTLELGDSALYLCASSLDGLAGAHEQFFGPGTRLTVL.

This clone was picked up a small number of times. The chain recombines TRBV29-1 with TRBJ2-4; D ambiguous. CDR1 is SQVTM, CDR2 ANQGSEA, per germline. The CDR3 consists of 11 residues. V shed 4 bases and J shed 9 bases, with 10 bases lying between them. In DNA, the CDR3 is TGCAGCGTTGCCCAGCTCGGCATTCAGTACTTC. Residues: CSVAQLGIQYF.

Remarks on this clone: The same CDR3 is also encoded by other DNA sequences in this sample. This sequence joins TRBV5-1 and TRBJ2-5; 12 nucleotides agree with TRBD1. The CDR3 loop spans 15 amino acids. J was trimmed by 2 bases and V by 4 bases; bases with no gene match: 3. CDR1 is SGHRS, CDR2 YFSETQ, per germline. CDR3 amino acids: CASSGGQGAQETQYF. CDR3 bases: TGCGCCAGCAGCGGGGGACAGGGGGCTCAAGAGACCCAGTACTTC.

In its sample, this clone was seen once. The chain employs TRBV2 and TRBJ1-5, with TRBD1 matching 7 bases. Germline CDR1 reads SNHLY; CDR2 reads FYNNEI. The length of the CDR3 is 15 residues. V shed 7 bases, J shed 0 bases, and the junction held 6 bases outside the gene matches. The CDR3 loop reads CASTLDRDSNQPQHF. The CDR3 DNA reads TGTGCCAGCACCCTTGACAGGGATAGCAATCAGCCCCAGCATTTT.

The J gene is TRBJ2-6, the V gene TRBV27; either TRBD1 or TRBD2 may supply D (5 bases each). The CDR3 loop spans 18 amino acids. Between the trimmed V and J ends, which lost 6 bases and 2 bases, there was a span of 20 bases. Germline V gives CDR1 MNHEY, CDR2 SMNVEV (reference sequence). This CDR3 is CASSSALGEIPGANVLTF. The CDR3 DNA reads TGTGCCAGCAGCTCGGCGTTGGGGGAAATCCCTGGGGCCAACGTCCTGACTTTC.

A few counts support this clone. The J gene is TRBJ1-2, the V gene TRBV15; D might be TRBD1 (5 bases). This CDR3 is built from 15 residues. Germline V gene lookup returns CDR1 LNHNV and CDR2 YYDKDF (reference sequence). The ends were cut back, 1 base at V and 4 bases at J, with 13 bases in the middle. The CDR3 spells CATSRVGDGGYGYTF. CDR3 coding DNA: TGTGCCACCAGCAGAGTAGGGGACGGGGGCTATGGCTACACCTTC.

This clone came up a few times. The chain recombines TRBV29-1 with TRBJ2-3; 10 nucleotides match TRBD2. From germline, CDR1 is SQVTM and CDR2 ANQGSEA. Trimming took 3 bases from V and 3 from J; bases not matched to a gene: 9. The CDR3 runs to 16 residues. CDR3 amino acids: CSVDGASGGPTDTQYF. In nucleotides, the CDR3 is TGCAGCGTTGACGGGGCTAGCGGGGGACCTACAGATACGCAGTATTTT.

This clone was found a few times. The sample contains more than one DNA sequence encoding this CDR3. This chain connects TRBV7-2 to TRBJ2-4; TRBD2 matches 12 bases. Germline V gene lookup returns CDR1 SGHTA and CDR2 FQGNSA. Losses at the gene ends were 2 bases for V and 1 base for J; bases not matched to a gene: 9. CDR3 length equals 19 residues. The CDR3 DNA reads TGTGCCAGCAGCTTATCCCCTAGCGGGGGGGCGGGGGCCAAAAACATTCAGTACTTC. The encoded protein is CASSLSPSGGAGAKNIQYF.

A single count supports this clone. The chain couples TRBV5-4 to TRBJ2-1, with 10 bases matching TRBD1. V lost 3 bases to trimming and J lost 6 bases; unmatched junction nucleotides: 3. Germline loops: CDR1 SGHNT, CDR2 YYREEE (reference sequence). The CDR3 length is 14 residues. CDR3 bases: TGTGCCAGCAGCTCACGGACAGGGGGCAATGAGCAGTTCTTC. It translates to CASSSRTGGNEQFF.

The rearrangement links TRBV7-9 to TRBJ1-2; 8 bases map to TRBD1. V was pared by 5 bases and J by 8 bases, with 7 bases of the junction left unmatched. CDR1 and CDR2 (germline): SEHNR, FQNEAQ (reference sequence). This CDR3 is 13 amino acids long. The CDR3 here is CASSRGQEYGYTF. In DNA, the CDR3 is TGTGCCAGCAGCCGGGGACAGGAGTACGGCTACACCTTC. Combining the CDR3 with reference TRBV7-9 and TRBJ1-2 gives the whole variable domain DTGVSQNPRHKITKRGQNVTFRCDPISEHNRLYWYRQTLGQGPEFLTYFQNEAQLEKSRLLSDRFSAERPKGSFSTLEIQRTEQGDSAMYLCASSRGQEYGYTFGSGTRLTVV.

V usage is TRBV7-8 and J usage is TRBJ2-4; perhaps TRBD2 as D (6 bases). Germline CDR1 SGHVS, CDR2 FQNEAQ. The length of the CDR3 is 14 residues. V lost 5 bases to trimming and J lost 6 bases, with 14 bases between them. CDR3: CASSRVGRGNIQYF. The CDR3, as DNA: TGTGCCAGCAGCCGAGTTGGGCGGGGAAACATTCAGTACTTC.